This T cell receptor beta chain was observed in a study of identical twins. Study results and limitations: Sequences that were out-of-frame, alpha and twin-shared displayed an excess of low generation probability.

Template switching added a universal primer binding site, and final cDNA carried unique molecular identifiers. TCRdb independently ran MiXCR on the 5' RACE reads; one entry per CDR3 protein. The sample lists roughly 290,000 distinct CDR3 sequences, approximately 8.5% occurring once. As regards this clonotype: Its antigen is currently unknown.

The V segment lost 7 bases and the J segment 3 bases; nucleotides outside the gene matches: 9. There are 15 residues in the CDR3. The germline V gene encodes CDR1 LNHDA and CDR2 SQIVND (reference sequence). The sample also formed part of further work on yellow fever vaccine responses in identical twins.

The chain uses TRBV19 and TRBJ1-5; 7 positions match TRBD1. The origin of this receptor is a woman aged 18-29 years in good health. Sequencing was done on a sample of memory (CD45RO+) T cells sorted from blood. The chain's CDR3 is CASNKGDRPNQPQHF. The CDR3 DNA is TGTGCCAGTAACAAAGGGGACAGACCCAATCAGCCCCAGCATTTT.